The clone carrying this T cell receptor (beta chain) appeared many times. Its matching antigen is unknown. The length of the CDR3 is 12 residues. CDR1 and CDR2 from the germline V gene are SGHRS and YFSETQ. V lost 4 bases to trimming and J lost 6 bases, with 8 bases between them. This specimen belongs to a study of CD8+CD57+ T cells in acquired aplastic anemia. Study as a whole: Sorted CD4+ plus CD8+ cells gave DNA averaging approximately 3.2 ug. Points from the study as a whole: Significant differences in CD8+ Simpson's diversity were not observed between patients and controls.

TCR beta VDJ combinations and CDR3 sequences were profiled from genomic DNA. Using its own MiXCR run on the reads, TCRdb lists one record per CDR3 protein. The sample lists 150,000 to 200,000 distinct CDR3 sequences, approximately 48% occurring once. Patients chosen for sequencing had shown CD8+CD57+ cell expansion by flow cytometry. Every patient had severe acquired aplastic anemia. By the time of blood sampling, patients had still received no therapy. Material for sequencing was sorted CD4+, CD8+, or CD8+CD57+ T cells (not recorded which) from PBMCs. V is TRBV5-1 and J is TRBJ2-1, with D unclear. This sequence was found in a human donor with aplastic anemia. CDR3 sequence: CASSLPSNEQFF. In nucleotides, the CDR3 is TGCGCCAGCAGCCTGCCCTCCAATGAGCAGTTCTTC.